These 13 T cell receptor beta chains were sequenced from one sample in a study of cytomegalovirus exposure and HLA in healthy donors. Amplification used 60 Vbeta primers and 13 Jbeta primers. The data were produced by immunoSEQ multiplex PCR, yet TCRdb's version contains in-frame clones alone and is incomplete. The data show 95,000 to 150,000 clones, roughly 80% seen once. The source material was PBMCs. The origin of the receptors is a man between 25 and 39 years old in good health and CMV-seronegative.

This chain joins TRBV9 and TRBJ2-1, with 8 bases lining up with TRBD2. V shed 2 bases, J shed 0 bases, and the junction held 7 bases outside the gene matches. Per germline, CDR1 SGDLS and CDR2 YYNGEE. The CDR3 is 17 residues long. CDR3 coding DNA: TGTGCCAGCAGCGTGGGCGGGGGGTCGAGCTCCTACAATGAGCAGTTCTTC. It codes for CASSVGGGSSSYNEQFF.

The V and J genes are TRBV5-6 and TRBJ2-1, with TRBD2 identical over 16 bases. This CDR3 has 16 amino acids. V trimming: 3 bases; J trimming: 7 bases; junction bases outside the gene matches: 4. Germline-derived CDR1 and CDR2 are SGHDT and YYEEEE. The CDR3 region is CASSYGTSGGVNEQFF. The CDR3 nucleotides read TGTGCCAGCAGCTATGGGACTAGCGGGGGGGTAAATGAGCAGTTCTTC.

This chain connects TRBV28 to TRBJ1-2; D not certain. CDR3 length: 12 amino acids. Trimming removed 10 bases from V and 0 bases from J, with 9 bases in between. The germline V gene encodes CDR1 MDHEN and CDR2 SYDVKM. CDR3 nucleotides: TGTGCCACCTTAGTGGCTAACTATGGCTACACCTTC. Protein: CATLVANYGYTF.

The rearrangement links TRBV5-6 to TRBJ1-4; TRBD1 matches at 7 bases. The CDR3 is made up of 16 amino acids. Germline V CDR1 and CDR2: SGHDT, YYEEEE. V lost 0 bases and J lost 5; bases outside the gene matches: 7. The CDR3 DNA reads TGTGCCAGCAGCTTGGGGAGGGGGCTCCCCAATGAAAAACTGTTTTTT. Protein product: CASSLGRGLPNEKLFF. Full variable domain (missing parts from reference TRBV5-6 and TRBJ1-4): DAGVTQSPTHLIKTRGQQVTLRCSPKSGHDTVSWYQQALGQGPQFIFQYYEEEERQRGNFPDRFSGHQFPNYSSELNVNALLLGDSALYLCASSLGRGLPNEKLFFGSGTQLSVL.

The chain combines TRBV7-2 with TRBJ2-5, with D possibly TRBD1 on 7 matching bases. CDR3 size: 18 residues. CDR1 and CDR2 from the germline V gene are SGHTA and FQGNSA. The germline V and J ends were trimmed by 4 bases and 1 base, with 22 bases remaining between them. As DNA, the CDR3 is TGTGCCAGCAGCTCCGGAGGGGCGGCAGGGGGAACCCAAGAGACCCAGTACTTC. Its translation is CASSSGGAAGGTQETQYF. Based on the CDR3 plus reference TRBV7-2 and TRBJ2-5, the full variable domain is GAGVSQSPSNKVTEKGKDVELRCDPISGHTALYWYRQSLGQGLEFLIYFQGNSAPDKSGLPSDRFSAERTGGSVSTLTIQRTQQEDSAVYLCASSSGGAAGGTQETQYFGPGTRLLVL.

The J gene is TRBJ1-5, the V gene TRBV6-6; TRBD1 matches at 8 bases. V shed 5 bases, J shed 2 bases, and the junction held 2 bases outside the gene matches. The CDR3 covers 14 residues. The germline V gene encodes CDR1 MNHNY and CDR2 SVGAGI (reference sequence). The CDR3 coding sequence is TGTGCCAGCAGTGAGACAGGGGGCAATCAGCCCCAGCATTTT. Amino acids: CASSETGGNQPQHF.

The CDR3 DNA is TGTGCCAGCAGTTTCCAGCCGGGGACAGTTCAGTATGAACTGTTTTTT. Its translation is CASSFQPGTVQYELFF. V and J are TRBV27 and TRBJ1-4, with TRBD1 matching over 7 bases. The trim removed 3 bases at V and 12 bases at J, leaving 16 bases unmatched. The CDR3 has 16 amino acids. The germline gives CDR1 MNHEY, CDR2 SMNVEV (reference sequence).

V gene TRBV28 combines with J gene TRBJ2-7; D is possibly TRBD1 (6 bases). Germline loops: CDR1 MDHEN, CDR2 SYDVKM. This CDR3 has 14 residues. V was pared by 6 bases and J by 1 base, with 13 bases between. The CDR3 region is CASSRTVQSYEQYF. In DNA, the CDR3 is TGTGCCAGCAGCCGGACAGTCCAATCCTACGAGCAGTACTTC.

This chain uses TRBV27 with TRBJ1-2; 8 bases are shared with TRBD1. CDR3 length equals 14 residues. The germline gives CDR1 MNHEY, CDR2 SMNVEV (reference sequence). The V gene end was trimmed by 5 bases and the J gene end by 8 bases; junction bases not matched to a gene: 10. The CDR3 nucleotides read TGTGCCAGCAGTGAAGACTCCGGACAGGGCGGCTACACCTTC. This gives the protein CASSEDSGQGGYTF.

V gene TRBV21-1 combines with J gene TRBJ1-5; TRBD1, the table's D call, lacks a check against the DNA. TRBV21-1 is described as a pseudogene. The CDR3 contains 17 residues. The CDR3 nucleotides are TGTGCCACCGTTCCAGAGGGCGTGAGGGGGACATCTCAGCCCCAGCATTTT. This translates into CATVPEGVRGTSQPQHF.

The genes are TRBV5-1 and TRBJ2-3; 12 bases are shared with TRBD2. Germline V gene sequence: CDR1 SGHRS, CDR2 YFSETQ. This CDR3 has 16 amino acids. Losses at the gene ends were 4 bases for V and 3 bases for J; bases not matched to a gene: 6. CDR3 bases: TGCGCCAGCAGCCCTCTAGCGGGGGGGGGTACAGATACGCAGTATTTT. It codes for CASSPLAGGGTDTQYF.

This chain links TRBV19 with TRBJ1-1, with D tentatively TRBD1 (6 bases). The V gene's germline CDR1 is LNHDA and CDR2 SQIVND (reference sequence). V lost 4 bases, J lost 0 bases, and 9 bases lay in between. CDR3 length: 14 amino acids. The CDR3 DNA sequence: TGTGCCAGTAGTAGCGGGGGCATGAACACTGAAGCTTTCTTT. Its translation is CASSSGGMNTEAFF.

This rearrangement joins TRBV4-1 to TRBJ2-3; tentatively, D is TRBD2 (6 bases). Germline assignment: CDR1 MGHRA and CDR2 YSYEKL. There are 15 residues in the CDR3. The V end was cut by 0 bases, the J end by 1 base, with 8 bases between. The DNA for the CDR3 is TGCGCCAGCAGCCAAGACAGGGAGGGCACAGATACGCAGTATTTT. Amino acids: CASSQDREGTDTQYF.